This T cell receptor beta chain was recorded in a study of T cell changes during pregnancy in multiple sclerosis. Between the trimmed V and J ends, which lost 6 bases and 6 bases, there was a span of 17 bases. The germline V gene encodes CDR1 LNHDA and CDR2 SQIVND (reference sequence). The CDR3 is 14 residues long. Assay: immunoSEQ multiplex PCR; the TCRdb copy retains only in-frame clones and omits some. The sample carries nearly 110,000 clones, roughly 90% recorded once. The TCR was taken from a female donor in good health, enrolled as a control in a pregnancy study. The sample in question was peripheral blood, obtained in the third trimester of pregnancy. The J gene is TRBJ1-1, the V gene TRBV19, with a tentative D call TRBD1 (6 bases). The CDR3 loop reads CASRGYRTDSEAFF. CDR3 DNA: TGTGCCAGTAGAGGCTATAGGACAGACTCTGAAGCTTTCTTT.